A single sample is the source of the 12 T cell receptor beta chains below, sequenced in a study of CD8+ T cells in alopecia areata. The sample's treatment: oral pan-JAK inhibitor, 5-10 mg twice daily. Once RNA had been extracted, it was reverse transcribed into cDNA to act as the sequencing template. Sequenced by immunoSEQ multiplex PCR; TCRdb stores in-frame clones only, minus some. The table records about 270,000 clones, 60% of them present only once. The sample was CD4+ T cells sorted from blood, taken at week 52, from a patient treated with tofacitinib. Receptors were obtained from a human donor with alopecia areata.

This clone was counted a few times. The chain uses TRBV29-1 and TRBJ2-5, with D maybe TRBD1 (6 bases). This CDR3 contains 12 residues. Germline CDR1 reads SQVTM; CDR2 reads ANQGSEA. Trimming cost V 6 bases and J 5 bases, with 13 bases left between them. The CDR3 bases are TGCAGCGTCAACAGGGCCGAGGAGACCCAGTACTTC. Translated: CSVNRAEETQYF.

The chain is built from TRBV30 and TRBJ1-4; the D is unclear. Trimming left V 3 bases short and J 3 bases short, with 14 bases between. The CDR3 extends over 15 amino acids. Per germline, CDR1 GTSNPN and CDR2 SVGIG (reference sequence). CDR3 nucleotide sequence: TGTGCCTGGAGCTTAAACAGAACTCCTAATGAAAAACTGTTTTTT. Translated, it gives CAWSLNRTPNEKLFF.

This clone has a handful of counts. The chain links TRBV5-1 to TRBJ2-7; 7 positions agree with TRBD1. Trimming took 2 bases from V and 6 from J; bases not matched to a gene: 8. The CDR3 has 14 residues. Looked up from germline, CDR1 is SGHRS and CDR2 is YFSETQ. The CDR3 loop is CASSLEGQIREQYF. For the CDR3, the DNA is TGCGCCAGCAGCTTAGAGGGACAGATTCGCGAGCAGTACTTC.

The rearrangement links TRBV4-2 to TRBJ1-1; D not resolved. The germline gives CDR1 LGHNA, CDR2 YNFKEQ. The V and J ends lost 0 bases and 11 bases respectively, with 16 bases between them. The CDR3 loop spans 14 amino acids. Written as DNA, the CDR3 is TGTGCCAGCAGCCAAGATCTGGCGAAACCCCGGGCTTTCTTT. Its translation is CASSQDLAKPRAFF.

There are a few counts of this clone. CDR3 sequence: CSVGAWTDTQYF. CDR3 bases: TGCAGCGTTGGGGCTTGGACAGATACGCAGTATTTT. This chain connects TRBV29-1 to TRBJ2-3; no clear D gene. The V end was cut by 4 bases, the J end by 3 bases, with 8 bases between. Germline V gene data show CDR1 as SQVTM and CDR2 as ANQGSEA. The CDR3 contains 12 residues.

The V and J genes are TRBV25-1 and TRBJ1-1; D is uncertain. The CDR3 consists of 13 residues. The germline V gene has CDR1 MGHDK and CDR2 SYGVNS. V lost 0 bases, J lost 9 bases, and 11 bases lay in between. CDR3 in amino acids: CASSEYGGRKAFF. DNA for the CDR3: TGTGCCAGCAGTGAATATGGCGGGAGGAAAGCTTTCTTT. Full variable domain (missing parts from reference TRBV25-1 and TRBJ1-1): EADIYQTPRYLVIGTGKKITLECSQTMGHDKMYWYQQDPGMELHLIHYSYGVNSTEKGDLSSESTVSRIRTEHFPLTLESARPSHTSQYLCASSEYGGRKAFFGQGTRLTVV.

This clone was recorded a few times. The rearrangement links TRBV18 to TRBJ2-3, with D possibly called TRBD1 or TRBD2 (6 bases each). In germline, CDR1 is KGHSH, CDR2 LQKENI. V gave up 3 bases and J gave up 9 bases, with 13 bases separating them. The CDR3 contains 13 residues. The CDR3 is CASSPNGGDTQYF. The CDR3 DNA reads TGTGCCAGCTCACCCAACGGGGGCGACACGCAGTATTTT.

The V and J genes are TRBV30 and TRBJ2-7; 10 bases are a match to TRBD1. CDR3 size: 16 residues. V lost 2 bases, J lost 5 bases, and 12 bases stayed unmatched. Germline V lookup: CDR1 GTSNPN, CDR2 SVGIG (reference sequence). CDR3 nucleotides: TGTGCCTGGAGTCCACTGACAGGGGGCCGATACCACGAGCAGTACTTC. Translation: CAWSPLTGGRYHEQYF.

The V call is TRBV6-6, the J call TRBJ2-5, with D perhaps matching TRBD1 or TRBD2 (5 bases each). V lost 2 bases, J lost 9 bases, and 13 bases lay in between. This CDR3 region has 13 residues. The V gene's germline CDR1 is MNHNY and CDR2 SVGAGI (reference sequence). The CDR3 region is CASSYEGPRAQYF. CDR3 coding DNA: TGTGCCAGCAGTTACGAGGGGCCCCGGGCCCAGTACTTC.

The rearrangement links TRBV6-1 to TRBJ2-5; TRBD2 matches at 10 bases. This CDR3 spans 19 amino acids. V was pared by 5 bases and J by 1 base, with 16 bases of the junction left unmatched. The V gene's germline CDR1 is MNHNS and CDR2 SASEGT. The CDR3 is CASSQDGTSGVGSQETQYF. CDR3 sequence (DNA): TGTGCCAGCAGTCAAGACGGCACTAGCGGGGTCGGTTCCCAAGAGACCCAGTACTTC.

This rearrangement joins TRBV29-1 to TRBJ2-2, with a tentative D call TRBD2 (5 bases). CDR1 SQVTM and CDR2 ANQGSEA come from the germline V gene. The length of the CDR3 is 15 residues. The germline V and J ends were trimmed by 3 bases and 6 bases, with 17 bases remaining between them. The CDR3 sequence is CSVEVPGSGSGELFF. As DNA, the CDR3 is TGCAGCGTTGAGGTGCCGGGATCCGGGTCCGGGGAGCTGTTTTTT.

The count of this clone is one. The J gene is TRBJ2-7, the V gene TRBV5-1; the match to TRBD1 covers 7 bases. After removal of 2 bases from V and 6 bases from J, the junction contained 5 bases not matched to a gene. The CDR3 runs 13 residues. The V gene's germline CDR1 is SGHRS and CDR2 YFSETQ. CDR3 in amino acids: CASSFRQGGEQYF. The CDR3 coding sequence is TGCGCCAGCAGCTTCAGACAGGGCGGCGAGCAGTACTTC.